The next 28 T cell receptor beta chains were all read from a single sample in a study of T cell clonality in common variable immunodeficiency. Their specific antigens are unknown. General study findings and limits: In common variable immunodeficiency, TCR beta chains reportedly carried fewer deletions and N-nucleotide insertions.

Using immunoSEQ multiplex PCR, the repertoire was profiled, and TCRdb retains in-frame clones only, with some absent. Sampling found tens of thousands of clones, none seen once. Sequencing input: peripheral blood mononuclear cells. These receptors came from a human donor with common variable immunodeficiency.

This clone was seen at least ten times. The read falls 3 residues short of the CDR3 end, and the missing part is taken from the germline J gene. The chain uses TRBV23-1 and TRBJ1-2, with D tentatively TRBD1 (6 bases). TRBV23-1 is an open reading frame whose function is uncertain. With 0 bases removed from V and 4 bases from J, the gap between germline ends came to 18 bases. The CDR3 length is 17 residues. The CDR3 protein is CASSQSGGQGCGYGYTF. Incomplete CDR3 DNA: TGCGCCAGCAGTCAATCGGGGGGGCAGGGGTGCGGCTATGGC.

For this clone: The CDR3 end is not reached by the read, which stops 3 residues before it; the germline J gene fills it in. The chain recombines TRBV7-9 with TRBJ1-1; weak D call: TRBD1 (5 bases). The CDR3 spans 14 residues. V gave up 0 bases and J gave up 3 bases, with 8 bases separating them. CDR1 and CDR2 (germline): SEHNR, FQNEAQ (reference sequence). Partial CDR3 DNA: TGTGCCAGCAGCTTAGCGGCGGGGGACACTGAA. This gives the protein CASSLAAGDTE. The CDR3 in its entirety is CASSLAAGDTEAFF.

There are a few counts of this clone. An end of the junction differs from the germline gene, which may be a read error. The CDR3 end is not reached by the read, which stops 3 residues before it; the germline J gene fills it in. Other DNA sequences of this sample code for an identical CDR3. V usage is TRBV18 and J usage is TRBJ1-1, with D maybe TRBD1 (6 bases). CDR1 is KGHSH and CDR2 is LQKENI in the germline V gene. This CDR3 has 13 amino acids. The covered CDR3 bases are TGTGCCAGCTCCCCACAGGGGAACACTGAA. It codes for CASSPQGNTE. The CDR3, in full, reads CASSPQGNTEAFF.

Points on this clone: The read stops 3 residues short of the end of the CDR3; the missing end is completed from the germline J gene. The V call is TRBV20-1, the J call TRBJ2-1; weak D call: TRBD2 (6 bases). V gave up 5 bases and J gave up 5 bases, with 16 bases separating them. Germline CDR1 and CDR2: DFQATT and SNEGSKA (reference sequence). The CDR3 runs 14 residues. CDR3 DNA (partial): TGCAGTGCTCCCCGGGCGGGAAAAAACAATGAG. Its protein is CSAPRAGKNNE. The whole CDR3 reads CSAPRAGKNNEQFF.

On this clone: The read gets to within 3 residues of the CDR3 end, and the germline J gene fills in the rest. V and J are TRBV6-1 and TRBJ1-2; D might be TRBD1 (5 bases). Germline V gene lookup returns CDR1 MNHNS and CDR2 SASEGT. With 2 bases removed from V and 6 bases from J, the gap between germline ends came to 13 bases. This CDR3 spans 14 amino acids. CDR3 sequence: CASSERTAGDGYTF. The CDR3 bases that were read are TGTGCCAGCAGTGAACGGACGGCGGGGGATGGC.

A few counts support this clone. Read data end 3 residues before the CDR3 end; the end is taken from the germline J gene. The chain carries TRBV18 and TRBJ2-2; D is ambiguous. The germline CDR1 and CDR2 sequences are KGHSH and LQKENI. The CDR3 sequence is 15 residues long. V was clipped by 3 bases and J by 4 bases, with 12 bases between them. This chain's CDR3 is CASSPASGFTGELFF. CDR3 DNA, as far as it was read: TGTGCCAGCTCACCCGCTTCAGGTTTCACCGGGGAG.

This clone was observed a few times. The missing CDR3 end, 3 residues past where the read stops, is filled in from the germline J gene. V is TRBV18 and J is TRBJ1-1; D might be TRBD1 (5 bases). The CDR3 runs to 14 residues. Trimming stripped 6 bases from V and 1 base from J, with 12 bases between. In germline, CDR1 is KGHSH, CDR2 LQKENI. The chain's CDR3 is CASSRGTGNTEAFF. Incomplete CDR3 DNA: TGTGCCAGCTCCCGTGGGACTGGGAACACTGAA.

The table lists this clone with a few counts. The read ends 3 residues early relative to the CDR3; the germline J gene fills the gap. Other DNA sequences in this specimen translate into the identical CDR3. This chain uses TRBV7-9 with TRBJ1-4; the D gene is possibly TRBD1 (6 bases). V lost 5 bases to trimming and J lost 8 bases, with 15 bases between them. Per the germline V gene, CDR1 is SEHNR and CDR2 is FQNEAQ (reference sequence). This CDR3 contains 14 residues. The CDR3 loop reads CASSERQEGEKLFF. The DNA read from the CDR3 is TGTGCCAGCAGCGAGAGACAGGAGGGGGAAAAA.

This clone has a count of ten or more. The read ends 3 residues shy of where the CDR3 ends; the end is completed using the germline J gene. This chain joins TRBV7-9 and TRBJ2-5; D is perhaps TRBD1 (6 bases). This CDR3 comprises 14 residues. Germline V gives CDR1 SEHNR, CDR2 FQNEAQ (reference sequence). V shed 3 bases and J shed 0 bases, with 8 bases lying between them. CDR3 amino acids: CASSLWTDQETQYF. Partial CDR3 DNA: TGTGCCAGCAGCTTGTGGACAGACCAAGAGACC.

This clone has more than one count but fewer than ten. The sequenced part of the CDR3 DNA is TGTGCCAGTAGCGTAACTGGACGGGGTAGCAATCAGCCC. Translated, it gives CASSVTGRGSNQP. The whole CDR3 is CASSVTGRGSNQPQHF. The rearrangement uses TRBV19 and TRBJ1-5; D remains ambiguous. The missing CDR3 end, 3 residues past where the read stops, is filled in from the germline J gene. Germline CDR1 and CDR2: LNHDA and SQIVND (reference sequence). Trimming removed 6 bases from V and 0 bases from J, with 15 bases in between. The CDR3 has 16 residues.

In the case of this clone: The missing CDR3 end, 3 residues past where the read stops, is filled in from the germline J gene. V is TRBV7-3 and J is TRBJ2-3, with D unresolved. The CDR3 runs to 16 residues. Germline lookup yields CDR1 SGHTA and CDR2 FQGTGA. The ends were cut back, 5 bases at V and 0 bases at J, with 15 bases in the middle. The DNA read from the CDR3 is TGTGCCAGCAGCCTCGATAGGGCTAAAAGCACAGATACG. Its protein is CASSLDRAKSTDT. The complete CDR3 sequence is CASSLDRAKSTDTQYF.

As to this clone: The read ends 3 residues before the CDR3 terminus; that terminus is restored from the germline J gene. The chain combines TRBV7-6 with TRBJ1-3; D is possibly TRBD1 (5 bases). Looked up from germline, CDR1 is SGHVS and CDR2 is FNYEAQ. V lost 5 bases and J lost 4, with 18 bases in between. CDR3 length: 16 amino acids. This chain's CDR3 is CASSRGATSGGNTIYF. The CDR3 DNA, read in part, is TGTGCCAGCAGCAGGGGTGCCACCTCGGGAGGAAACACC.

This clone has a handful of counts. The read is 3 residues too short to cover the CDR3 end, so that end is filled in from the germline J gene. The rearrangement uses TRBV2 and TRBJ1-2, with TRBD1 as a possible D gene (5 bases). V lost 4 bases to trimming and J lost 1 base, with 13 bases between them. Per germline, CDR1 SNHLY and CDR2 FYNNEI. The CDR3 runs 15 residues. CDR3 DNA (partial): TGTGCCAGCAGTGGTTTCGAACAGGATAACTATGGC. It translates to CASSGFEQDNYG. From start to end, the CDR3 is CASSGFEQDNYGYTF.

This clone showed up just a few times. From the germline J gene comes the end of the CDR3, since the read stops 3 residues before it. This rearrangement joins TRBV23-1 to TRBJ2-1; possibly TRBD2 for D (7 bases). TRBV23-1 is sorted into the ORF group, with uncertain function. The CDR3 runs to 10 residues. Trimming stripped 9 bases from V and 9 bases from J, with 9 bases between. This CDR3 reads CASRGGEQFF. The sequenced part of the CDR3 DNA is TGCGCCAGTAGGGGGGGTGAG.

A remark on this clone: The CDR3 end lies 3 residues beyond the end of the read and is filled in from the germline J gene. The chain couples TRBV2 to TRBJ2-1; 7 bases match TRBD2. Per the germline V gene, CDR1 is SNHLY and CDR2 is FYNNEI. The CDR3 has 14 amino acids. The ends lost 7 bases at V and 5 bases at J; junction bases unmatched: 8. The sequenced part of the CDR3 DNA is TGTGCCAGCACACTAGCGTACAAGAACAATGAG. This sequence encodes CASTLAYKNNE. The full CDR3 protein reads CASTLAYKNNEQFF. The entire variable domain, with the rest obtained from reference TRBV2 and TRBJ2-1, is as follows: EPEVTQTPSHQVTQMGQEVILRCVPISNHLYFYWYRQILGQKVEFLVSFYNNEISEKSEIFDDQFSVERPDGSNFTLKIRSTKLEDSAMYFCASTLAYKNNEQFFGPGTRLTVL.

On this clone itself: With the read ending 3 residues before the CDR3 end, the germline J gene is used to fill in that end. V usage is TRBV19 and J usage is TRBJ1-2; 7 bases fit TRBD1. Losses at the gene ends were 3 bases for V and 2 bases for J; bases not matched to a gene: 3. This CDR3 spans 14 amino acids. Germline CDR1 and CDR2: LNHDA and SQIVND (reference sequence). CDR3 in amino acids: CASSIARGNYGYTF. The covered CDR3 bases are TGTGCCAGTAGTATCGCCAGGGGGAACTATGGC.

This clone was counted between two and nine times. Coverage ceases 3 residues before the CDR3 finishes, and the germline J gene fills in the end. The chain recombines TRBV20-1 with TRBJ2-7; D perhaps matches TRBD1 (5 bases). Germline-derived CDR1 and CDR2 are DFQATT and SNEGSKA (reference sequence). The ends were cut back, 5 bases at V and 2 bases at J, with 19 bases in the middle. This CDR3 has 15 amino acids. The covered CDR3 bases are TGCAGTGCTCTGCGCACAGGACCAGTAACCTACGAG. It translates to CSALRTGPVTYE. The entire CDR3 sequence reads CSALRTGPVTYEQYF.

This clone was observed at least ten times. Read coverage stops 3 residues before the CDR3 terminus; the germline J gene supplies the remainder. The chain recombines TRBV2 with TRBJ2-5; TRBD2 aligns across 10 bases. The V segment lost 7 bases and the J segment 1 base; nucleotides outside the gene matches: 6. CDR1 and CDR2 (germline): SNHLY, FYNNEI. This CDR3 has 15 residues. The CDR3 bases that were read are TGTGCCAGCAACTCTTTAGCGGGGGGCCAAGAGACC. It is translated as CASNSLAGGQET. The entire CDR3 protein reads CASNSLAGGQETQYF.

With respect to this clone: The read terminates 3 residues before the CDR3 end, so the remaining end is supplied by the germline J gene. The V call is TRBV18, the J call TRBJ2-3, with a weak D call TRBD1 (5 bases). Trimming removed 3 bases at V and 8 bases at J, with 6 bases between. This CDR3 has 11 residues. Germline CDR1 is KGHSH and CDR2 is LQKENI. The CDR3 bases that were read are TGTGCCAGCTCACCGGACACTACG. It yields the protein CASSPDTT. The whole CDR3 protein reads CASSPDTTQYF.

This clone was counted many times. CDR3 DNA, as far as it was read: TGTGCCAGCAGTTTGGCGGGCAAAAACATT. Its protein is CASSLAGKNI. The full CDR3 protein reads CASSLAGKNIQYF. This sequence joins TRBV12-3 or TRBV12-4 and TRBJ2-4; TRBD2 might be the D (5 bases). The read is 3 residues too short to cover the CDR3 end, so that end is filled in from the germline J gene. Trimming took 3 bases from V and 3 from J, leaving 6 bases between them. The CDR3 covers 13 residues.

This clone has more than one count but fewer than ten. The read ends 3 residues early relative to the CDR3; the germline J gene fills the gap. J is TRBJ2-7 and V is TRBV7-6; 7 nucleotides agree with TRBD1. Trimming cost V 0 bases and J 0 bases; bases outside gene matches: 5. Per germline, CDR1 SGHVS and CDR2 FNYEAQ. There are 16 residues in the CDR3. CDR3 DNA (partial): TGTGCCAGCAGCTTAGCTGCAGGGGGAGACTCCTACGAG. Translating it yields CASSLAAGGDSYE. From start to end, the CDR3 is CASSLAAGGDSYEQYF.

Many counts were recorded for this clone. CDR3 loop: CASRKGGDQPQHF. CDR3 bases read: TGTGCCAGTAGGAAGGGAGGGGATCAGCCC. The V and J genes are TRBV19 and TRBJ1-5; the D gene is possibly TRBD1 (5 bases). The observed sequence ends 3 residues before the CDR3 terminus, with the missing tail filled in from the germline J gene. The V and J ends lost 6 bases and 5 bases respectively, with 11 bases between them. Germline assignment: CDR1 LNHDA and CDR2 SQIVND (reference sequence). The CDR3 is made up of 13 amino acids.

Remarks on this clone: The sequence runs out 3 residues before the end of the CDR3; the remainder is reconstructed from the germline J gene. This chain joins TRBV6-1 and TRBJ1-1, with TRBD1 identical over 9 bases. The CDR3 is made up of 14 amino acids. Germline lookup yields CDR1 MNHNS and CDR2 SASEGT. Trimming cost V 3 bases and J 4 bases; bases outside gene matches: 3. CDR3 DNA (partial): TGTGCCAGCAGTGACACAGGGGGCCTCACTGAA. Translating it yields CASSDTGGLTE. The full CDR3 reads CASSDTGGLTEAFF.

As for this clone: The read finishes 3 residues shy of the CDR3 end, and the germline J gene is used to complete it. The J gene is TRBJ1-3, the V gene TRBV30, with TRBD1 as a possible D gene (5 bases). The germline CDR1 and CDR2 sequences are GTSNPN and SVGIG (reference sequence). Trimming took off 3 bases at V and 4 bases at J, with 10 bases between the two ends. CDR3 length: 13 residues. The sequenced part of the CDR3 DNA is TGTGCCTGGAGAGACCCAGGGGGAAACACC. It codes for CAWRDPGGNT. The whole CDR3 region reads CAWRDPGGNTIYF. Full variable domain (rest looked up from reference TRBV30 and TRBJ1-3): SQTIHQWPATLVQPVGSPLSLECTVEGTSNPNLYWYRQAAGRGLQLLFYSVGIGQISSEVPQNLSASRPQDRQFILSSKKLLLSDSGFYLCAWRDPGGNTIYFGEGSWLTVV.

A remark on this clone: The sequenced fragment ends 3 residues before the CDR3 boundary, so the rest is inferred from the germline J gene. The rearrangement links TRBV30 to TRBJ1-4; TRBD1 aligns across 9 bases. Germline V gives CDR1 GTSNPN, CDR2 SVGIG (reference sequence). Trimming cost V 3 bases and J 4 bases; bases outside gene matches: 6. This CDR3 is built from 15 residues. CDR3 sequence reads: CAWRGGQGINEKLFF. CDR3 bases read: TGTGCCTGGAGGGGGGGACAGGGTATTAATGAAAAA.

This clone was detected ten times or more. The CDR3 end is not reached by the read, which stops 3 residues before it; the germline J gene fills it in. V is TRBV6-2 or TRBV6-3 and J is TRBJ1-1; 7 positions match TRBD1. V was pared by 7 bases and J by 0 bases, with 2 bases of the junction left unmatched. The CDR3 contains 13 residues. CDR1 is MNHEY and CDR2 is SVGEGT in the germline V gene. The CDR3 DNA, read in part, is TGTGCCAGCAAGACAGGGATGAACACTGAA. It yields the protein CASKTGMNTE. In full, the CDR3 is CASKTGMNTEAFF.

This clone was detected a few times. The sequence runs out 3 residues before the end of the CDR3; the remainder is reconstructed from the germline J gene. This CDR3 is also generated by other DNA sequences in the sample. V and J are TRBV7-9 and TRBJ1-5, with D maybe TRBD1 (5 bases). The CDR3 has 15 amino acids. With 5 bases removed from V and 5 bases from J, the gap between germline ends came to 16 bases. The germline gives CDR1 SEHNR, CDR2 FQNEAQ (reference sequence). This CDR3 reads CASSPKEGWDQPQHF. CDR3 DNA, as far as it was read: TGTGCCAGCAGCCCCAAAGAGGGGTGGGATCAGCCC.

This clone occurred many times. The read ends 3 residues before the CDR3 terminus; that terminus is restored from the germline J gene. The chain recombines TRBV5-1 with TRBJ2-5, with D uncertain. Germline lookup yields CDR1 SGHRS and CDR2 YFSETQ. The V gene lost 1 base and the J gene lost 5 bases, with 3 bases spanning the gap. CDR3 size: 11 residues. The part of the CDR3 DNA that was read is TGCGCCAGCAGCTTGAGGGAGACC. Protein product: CASSLRET. In full, the CDR3 is CASSLRETQYF.